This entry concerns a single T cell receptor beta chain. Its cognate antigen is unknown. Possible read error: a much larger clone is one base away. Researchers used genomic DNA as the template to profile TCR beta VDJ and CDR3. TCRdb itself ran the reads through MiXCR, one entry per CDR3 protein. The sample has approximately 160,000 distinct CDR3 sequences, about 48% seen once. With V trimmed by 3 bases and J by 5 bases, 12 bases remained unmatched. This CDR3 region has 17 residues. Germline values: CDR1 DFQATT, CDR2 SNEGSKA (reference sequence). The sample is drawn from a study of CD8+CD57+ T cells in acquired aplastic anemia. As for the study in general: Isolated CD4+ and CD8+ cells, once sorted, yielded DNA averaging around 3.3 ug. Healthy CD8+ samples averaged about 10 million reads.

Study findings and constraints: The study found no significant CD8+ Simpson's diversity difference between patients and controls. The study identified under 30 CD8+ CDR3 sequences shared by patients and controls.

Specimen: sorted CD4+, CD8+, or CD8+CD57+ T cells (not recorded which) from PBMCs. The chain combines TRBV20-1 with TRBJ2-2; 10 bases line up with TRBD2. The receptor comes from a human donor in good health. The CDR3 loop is CSASVDSGGQVTGELFF. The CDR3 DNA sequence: TGCAGTGCTAGTGTTGATAGCGGGGGGCAGGTTACCGGGGAGCTGTTTTTT.